The TCR beta chain under discussion was sequenced for a study of blood T cell repertoires in COVID-19. The V gene's germline CDR1 is SEHNR and CDR2 FQNEAQ (reference sequence). This CDR3 is built from 13 residues. V lost 4 bases, J lost 3 bases, and 3 bases stayed unmatched. Clones were read by immunoSEQ multiplex PCR, and TCRdb kept only the in-frame ones, dropping some. The sample records a few hundred thousand clones, 82% being singletons. This sequence originates from a woman between 18 and 30 years old with acute or convalescent COVID-19. The chain recombines TRBV7-9 with TRBJ2-7; 7 bases map to TRBD1. The sample consisted of peripheral blood. The CDR3 region has the DNA TGTGCCAGCAGCTCGGACAGGATCTACGAGCAGTACTTC. Translating it yields CASSSDRIYEQYF. The whole variable domain, remainder taken from reference TRBV7-9 and TRBJ2-7, is DTGVSQNPRHKITKRGQNVTFRCDPISEHNRLYWYRQTLGQGPEFLTYFQNEAQLEKSRLLSDRFSAERPKGSFSTLEIQRTEQGDSAMYLCASSSDRIYEQYFGPGTRLTVT.